This TCR beta chain was profiled in a study of response to subunit inactivated influenza vaccine. Study outcomes and limitations: Authors proposed each seasonal influenza vaccination draws in few new T cells.

This clonotype was counted a few times. Its antigen is not identified. A single record per CDR3 protein comes from TCRdb applying MiXCR to the RT-PCR reads. This sample has 600,000 to 850,000 distinct CDR3 sequences; less than 15% occur once, and the top ten carry 7.5% to 8%. The V gene lost 6 bases and the J gene lost 3 bases, with 12 bases spanning the gap. The CDR3 is made up of 14 amino acids. The germline CDR1 and CDR2 sequences are SEHNR and FQNEAQ (reference sequence). The sequence came from a man aged 45-60 years who received an inactivated influenza vaccine. The source material was PBMCs from blood, sampled 14 to 15 days before vaccination. This chain links TRBV7-9 with TRBJ1-5; D gene ambiguous. CDR3 coding DNA: TGTGCCAGCAGTGGAGGGATAGACAATCAGCCCCAGCATTTT. Translated, it gives CASSGGIDNQPQHF.